The 9 T cell receptor beta chains reported below all come from one sample, sequenced in a study of T cells in Graves' hyperthyroidism and ophthalmopathy. Researchers amplified the TCR beta CDR3 regions from RNA transcripts. The TCR CDR3 was amplified in a first-round RT-PCR using the HTBI primer set. TCRdb redid the calling of the multiplex PCR reads with MiXCR, one entry per CDR3 protein. This table has around 600,000 distinct CDR3 sequences, roughly 46% appearing once. Sequenced: peripheral blood or thyroid tissue (not recorded which). These TCRs come from an adult man with Graves' disease, either hyperthyroidism or ophthalmopathy (not recorded which).

The chain recombines TRBV20-1 with TRBJ2-7; maybe TRBD2 (5 bases). V was shortened by 1 base and J by 4 bases, with 11 bases between the two germline ends. Germline assignment: CDR1 DFQATT and CDR2 SNEGSKA (reference sequence). The CDR3 has 13 residues. The CDR3 DNA follows: TGCAGTGCTAGAGGGGAGAGTTTGTACGAGCAGTACTTC. It is translated as CSARGESLYEQYF.

This clonotype was seen at least ten times. The V and J genes are TRBV10-3 and TRBJ1-6; D remains unclear. Trimming took off 6 bases at V and 4 bases at J, with 10 bases between the two ends. Germline V gives CDR1 ENHRY, CDR2 SYGVKD. The CDR3 covers 14 residues. CDR3 bases: TGTGCCATCAGATCGGACGGTTATAATTCACCCCTCCACTTT. It translates to CAIRSDGYNSPLHF.

This clonotype has ten or more counts. The chain combines TRBV12-3 or TRBV12-4 with TRBJ1-2, with 8 bases matching TRBD1. With V trimmed by 5 bases and J by 8 bases, 10 bases remained unmatched. The CDR3 sequence is 14 residues long. CDR3 sequence: CASSVDRGFEGYTF. In DNA form, the CDR3 reads TGTGCCAGCAGTGTCGACAGGGGTTTTGAGGGCTACACCTTC.

In regard to this clonotype: A much larger clone sits a single nucleotide away, making a read error possible. The V gene is TRBV24-1, the J gene TRBJ1-2; D uncertain. V was trimmed by 4 bases and J by 6 bases, leaving 14 bases between them. CDR1 and CDR2 from the germline V gene are KGHDR and SFDVKD. The CDR3 is 14 amino acids. The CDR3 sequence: CATSEPDRTDGYTF. The DNA for the CDR3 is TGTGCCACCAGTGAACCCGACCGTACGGATGGCTACACCTTC.

The table lists this clonotype with a count of one. V and J are TRBV11-1 and TRBJ2-2; D unresolved. The CDR3 runs 14 residues. V shed 4 bases and J shed 6 bases, with 12 bases lying between them. Germline V gene sequence: CDR1 SGHAT, CDR2 FQDESV (reference sequence). The CDR3 sequence: CASSSQLGAGELFF. CDR3 sequence (DNA): TGTGCCAGCAGCTCCCAACTTGGGGCCGGGGAGCTGTTTTTT.

This clonotype appeared once. This chain uses TRBV10-3 with TRBJ1-2; D perhaps matches TRBD1 (5 bases). Germline lookup yields CDR1 ENHRY and CDR2 SYGVKD. V dropped 6 bases and J dropped 2 bases, with 10 bases sitting between them. The CDR3 contains 13 residues. CDR3 protein: CAIRPGWNYGYTF. Written as DNA, the CDR3 is TGTGCCATCAGACCAGGGTGGAACTATGGCTACACCTTC.

This clonotype turned up a few times. V is TRBV7-3 and J is TRBJ1-6; 8 nucleotides line up with TRBD1. The CDR3 extends over 15 amino acids. J gave up 7 bases and V 3 bases, and 5 bases lay outside the gene matches. From germline, CDR1 is SGHTA and CDR2 FQGTGA. Written as DNA, the CDR3 is TGTGCCAGCAGCTTCCGGGACAGGAGGAATTCACCCCTCCACTTT. Translating gives CASSFRDRRNSPLHF.

The rearrangement uses TRBV7-2 and TRBJ2-2; possibly TRBD2 for D (5 bases). Germline CDR1 reads SGHTA; CDR2 reads FQGNSA. The ends were cut back, 3 bases at V and 4 bases at J, with 9 bases in the middle. CDR3 size: 14 residues. The CDR3 sequence: CASSFVSATGELFF. The CDR3 coding sequence is TGTGCCAGCAGCTTTGTTAGCGCCACCGGGGAGCTGTTTTTT.

This clonotype was counted many times. DNA of the CDR3: TGTGCCACCAGCCGAGGGGCCCCCGGGCAGCCCCAGCATTTT. Translation: CATSRGAPGQPQHF. V is TRBV15 and J is TRBJ1-5; a weak D match, TRBD1 (5 bases). Trimming removed 5 bases at V and 7 bases at J, with 15 bases between. The CDR3 spans 14 residues. The germline gives CDR1 LNHNV, CDR2 YYDKDF (reference sequence).